The present entry profiles one T cell receptor beta chain with its context. Only in-frame clones appear in the TCRdb table, and some are missing; sequencing was by immunoSEQ multiplex PCR. The sample yields 200,000 to 300,000 clones, about 89% seen once. This entry belongs to a study of blood T cell repertoires in COVID-19. About the research overall: PBMCs, B-cell-depleted T cells, or T cells were the source of the cDNA or gDNA that made up the material.

CDR1 and CDR2 from the germline V gene are LGHNT and FRNRAP. The CDR3 extends over 12 amino acids. The germline V and J ends were trimmed by 5 bases and 6 bases, with 7 bases remaining between them. The sequence came from a woman aged 30 to 39 who had recovered from COVID-19. The chain recombines TRBV12-5 with TRBJ2-2; D not resolved. Sequenced input: PBMCs or T cells enriched from blood (not recorded which). CDR3 nucleotide sequence: TGTGCTAGTGGTCCCTCGGCCGGGGAGCTGTTTTTT. This translates into CASGPSAGELFF.